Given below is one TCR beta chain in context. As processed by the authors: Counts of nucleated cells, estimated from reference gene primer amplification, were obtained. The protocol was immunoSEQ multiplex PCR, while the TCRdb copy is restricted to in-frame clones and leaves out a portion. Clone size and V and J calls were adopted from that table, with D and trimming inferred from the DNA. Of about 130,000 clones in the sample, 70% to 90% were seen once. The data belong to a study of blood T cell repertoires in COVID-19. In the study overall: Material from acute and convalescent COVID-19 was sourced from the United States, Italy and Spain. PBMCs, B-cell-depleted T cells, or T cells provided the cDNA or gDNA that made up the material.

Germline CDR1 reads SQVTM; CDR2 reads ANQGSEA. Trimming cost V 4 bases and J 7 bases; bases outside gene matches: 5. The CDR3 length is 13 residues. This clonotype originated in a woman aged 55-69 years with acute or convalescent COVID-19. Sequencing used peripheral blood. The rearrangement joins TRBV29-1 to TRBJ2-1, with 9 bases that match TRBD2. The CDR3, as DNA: TGCAGCGTTGGCAGCGGGAGGATGAATGAGCAGTTCTTC. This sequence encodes CSVGSGRMNEQFF.